This T cell receptor (beta chain) is from a study of OX40 agonist ivuxolimab in advanced cancers. Study-wide points: The work left the antigen specificity of expanded peripheral T cells undetermined. Among the nonresponders, some also had low normalized T-cell clonal expansion.

Baseline was the first blood sampling point, followed by cycle 4 day 1 and cycle 7 day 1. In the case of this clone: As yet, its antigen is unknown.

Clones were sequenced by immunoSEQ multiplex PCR, and TCRdb holds only the in-frame ones, with some missing. Among 55,000 or so clones listed, 86% were seen once. V dropped 7 bases and J dropped 6; count of bases not matched to a gene: 12. This CDR3 has 15 residues. Germline lookup yields CDR1 MDHEN and CDR2 SYDVKM. This material consisted of CD4+ or CD8+ T cells sorted from blood, taken in a trial of the OX40 agonist ivuxolimab. The sequence was obtained from an adult with an advanced solid tumor such as melanoma, head and neck, liver or kidney cancer. The V gene is TRBV28, the J gene TRBJ1-5, with 7 positions matching TRBD1. CDR3: CASTLGQPGGQPQHF. CDR3 nucleotides: TGTGCCAGCACCCTGGGACAGCCGGGGGGTCAGCCCCAGCATTTT.